Each of the 2 T cell receptor beta chains below was sequenced from the same sample in a study of T cell repertoires in cytomegalovirus infection. Their antigen targets remain unknown. TCRdb reprocessed the reads via MiXCR and lists one record per CDR3 protein. The table lists about 830,000 distinct CDR3 sequences, approximately 30% of them singletons. The sample here was cultured CD8+ T cells from PBMCs, taken from culture after CMV antigen stimulation. Every receptor here comes from a human donor in good health (CMV status not recorded). Some clones in this sample may be carry-over from other donors' samples.

This chain links TRBV10-2 with TRBJ1-1; D is unclear. Trimming removed 2 bases at V and 11 bases at J, with 18 bases between. The germline gives CDR1 WSHSY, CDR2 SAAADI. This CDR3 is 14 amino acids long. CDR3 sequence reads: CASSEDPMFVYAFF. In DNA form, the CDR3 reads TGCGCCAGCAGTGAGGACCCTATGTTTGTGTATGCTTTCTTT.

This clonotype turned up a few times. The chain uses TRBV6-5 and TRBJ2-7; D might be TRBD1 (6 bases). Germline assignment: CDR1 MNHEY and CDR2 SVGAGI. CDR3 length: 13 amino acids. V dropped 2 bases and J dropped 5 bases, with 10 bases sitting between them. The CDR3 region has the DNA TGTGCCAGCAGTTACCTAGGGGACAACGAGCAGTACTTC. Residues: CASSYLGDNEQYF.